Only a few counts were recorded for the clone carrying this TCR beta chain. These data belong to a study of blood T cells in healthy people across ages. With a J-beta primer mix and a sample-barcoded 5' primer, a second PCR ran about 6 to 11 cycles. TCRdb re-analysed the 5' RACE reads in MiXCR, keeping a single row per CDR3 protein. The table has fewer than 600,000 distinct CDR3 sequences, 27% seen once. These data also featured in a second study, about T cells of mothers and their children. That paper notes: Related mother-child pairs shared marginally more repertoire than unrelated pairs, though not significantly.

The sample taken for sequencing was blood. This TCR derives from a boy younger than 10 in good health.

CDR3 DNA sequence: TGTGCTAGTGGTCCTGACCTTAACACTGAAGCTTTCTTT. It specifies CASGPDLNTEAFF. The chain is built from TRBV12-5 and TRBJ1-1, with D uncertain. Trimming removed 5 bases at V and 2 bases at J, with 9 bases between. The CDR3 extends over 13 amino acids. Germline assignment: CDR1 LGHNT and CDR2 FRNRAP.